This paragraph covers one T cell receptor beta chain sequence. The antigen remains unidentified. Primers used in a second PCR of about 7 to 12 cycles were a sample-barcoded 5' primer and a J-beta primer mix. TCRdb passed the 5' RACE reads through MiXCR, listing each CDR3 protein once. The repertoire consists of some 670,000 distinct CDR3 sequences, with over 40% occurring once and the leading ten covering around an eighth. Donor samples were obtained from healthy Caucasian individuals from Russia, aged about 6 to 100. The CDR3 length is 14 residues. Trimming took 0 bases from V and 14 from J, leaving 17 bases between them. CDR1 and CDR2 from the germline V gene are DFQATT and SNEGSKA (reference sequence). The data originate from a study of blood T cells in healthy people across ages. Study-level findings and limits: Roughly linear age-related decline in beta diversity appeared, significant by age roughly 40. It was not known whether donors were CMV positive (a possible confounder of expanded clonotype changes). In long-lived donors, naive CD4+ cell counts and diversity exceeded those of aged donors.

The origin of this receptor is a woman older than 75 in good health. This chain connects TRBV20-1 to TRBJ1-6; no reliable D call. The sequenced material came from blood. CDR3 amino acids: CSARDTLRSGSLHF. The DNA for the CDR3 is TGCAGTGCTAGAGACACCCTGCGTAGCGGATCCCTCCACTTT.